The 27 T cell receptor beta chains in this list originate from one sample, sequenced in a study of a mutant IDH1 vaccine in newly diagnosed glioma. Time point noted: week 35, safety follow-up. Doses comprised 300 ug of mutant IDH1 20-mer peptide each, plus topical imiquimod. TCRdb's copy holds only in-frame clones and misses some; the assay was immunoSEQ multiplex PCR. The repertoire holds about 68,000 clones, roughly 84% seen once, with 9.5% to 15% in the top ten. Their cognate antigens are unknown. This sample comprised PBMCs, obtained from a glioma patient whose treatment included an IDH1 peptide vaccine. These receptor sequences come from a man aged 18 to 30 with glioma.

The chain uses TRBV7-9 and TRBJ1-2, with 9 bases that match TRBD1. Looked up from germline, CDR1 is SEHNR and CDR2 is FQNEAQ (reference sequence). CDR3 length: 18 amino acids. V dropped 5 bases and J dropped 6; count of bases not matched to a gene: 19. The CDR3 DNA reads TGTGCCAGCAGCACCTCCGGGACAGGGACTTGGCGTTACAATGGCTACACCTTC. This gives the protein CASSTSGTGTWRYNGYTF.

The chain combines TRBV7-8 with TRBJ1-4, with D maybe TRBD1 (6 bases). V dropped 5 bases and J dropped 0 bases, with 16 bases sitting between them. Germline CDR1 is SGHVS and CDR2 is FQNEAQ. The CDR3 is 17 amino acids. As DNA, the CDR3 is TGTGCCAGCAGCCCGGTCACCAGGGGTGCAACTAATGAAAAACTGTTTTTT. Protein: CASSPVTRGATNEKLFF.

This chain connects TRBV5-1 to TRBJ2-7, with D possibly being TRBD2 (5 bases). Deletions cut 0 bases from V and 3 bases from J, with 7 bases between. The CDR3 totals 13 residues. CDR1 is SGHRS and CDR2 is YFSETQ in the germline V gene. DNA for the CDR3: TGCGCCAGCAGCTTGGGTGCGGGCTACGAGCAGTACTTC. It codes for CASSLGAGYEQYF.

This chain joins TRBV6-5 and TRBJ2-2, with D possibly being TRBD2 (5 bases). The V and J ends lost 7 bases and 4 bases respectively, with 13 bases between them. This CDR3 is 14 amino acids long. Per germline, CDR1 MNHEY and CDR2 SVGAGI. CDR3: CASKRERITGELFF. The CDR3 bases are TGTGCCAGCAAGAGGGAGCGGATCACCGGGGAGCTGTTTTTT.

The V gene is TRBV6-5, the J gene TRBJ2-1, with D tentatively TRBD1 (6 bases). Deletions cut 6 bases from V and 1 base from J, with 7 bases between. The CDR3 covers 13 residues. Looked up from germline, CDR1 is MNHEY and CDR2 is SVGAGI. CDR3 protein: CASRQGSYNEQFF. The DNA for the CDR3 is TGTGCCAGCAGGCAGGGGTCCTACAATGAGCAGTTCTTC.

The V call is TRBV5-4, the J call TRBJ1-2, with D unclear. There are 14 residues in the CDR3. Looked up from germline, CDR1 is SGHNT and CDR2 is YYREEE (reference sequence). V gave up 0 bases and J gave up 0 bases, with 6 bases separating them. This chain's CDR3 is CASSLDSSNYGYTF. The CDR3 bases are TGTGCCAGCAGCTTGGACAGCTCTAACTATGGCTACACCTTC.

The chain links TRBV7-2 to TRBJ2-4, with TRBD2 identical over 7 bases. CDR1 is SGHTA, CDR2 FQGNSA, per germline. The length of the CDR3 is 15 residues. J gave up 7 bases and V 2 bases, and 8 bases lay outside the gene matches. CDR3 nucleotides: TGTGCCAGCAGCTTAACAGCGGGGACGGGGAACATTCAGTACTTC. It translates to CASSLTAGTGNIQYF.

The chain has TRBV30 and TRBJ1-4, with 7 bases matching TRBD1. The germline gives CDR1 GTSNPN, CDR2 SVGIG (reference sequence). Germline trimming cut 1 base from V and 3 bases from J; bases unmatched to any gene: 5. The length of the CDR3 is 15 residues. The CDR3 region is CAWSEMTGSNEKLFF. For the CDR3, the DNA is TGTGCCTGGAGTGAGATGACAGGGTCTAATGAAAAACTGTTTTTT. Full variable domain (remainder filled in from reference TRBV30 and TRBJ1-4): SQTIHQWPATLVQPVGSPLSLECTVEGTSNPNLYWYRQAAGRGLQLLFYSVGIGQISSEVPQNLSASRPQDRQFILSSKKLLLSDSGFYLCAWSEMTGSNEKLFFGSGTQLSVL.

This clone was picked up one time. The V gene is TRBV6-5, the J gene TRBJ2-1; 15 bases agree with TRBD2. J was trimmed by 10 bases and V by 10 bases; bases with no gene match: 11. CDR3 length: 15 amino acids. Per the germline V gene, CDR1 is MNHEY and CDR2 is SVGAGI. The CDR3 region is CATCLTGTSGREQFF. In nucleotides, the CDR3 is TGTGCCACCTGCCTAACCGGGACTAGCGGGAGGGAGCAGTTCTTC.

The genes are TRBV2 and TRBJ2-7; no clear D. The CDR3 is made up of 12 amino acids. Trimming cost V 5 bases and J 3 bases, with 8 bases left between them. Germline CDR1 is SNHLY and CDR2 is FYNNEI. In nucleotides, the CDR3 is TGTGCCAGCAGTTATTTTGGCTACGAGCAGTACTTC. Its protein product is CASSYFGYEQYF.

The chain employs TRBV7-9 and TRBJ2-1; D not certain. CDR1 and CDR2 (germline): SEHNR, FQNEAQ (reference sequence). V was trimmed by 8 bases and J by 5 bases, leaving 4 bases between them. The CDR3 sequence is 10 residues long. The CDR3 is CASENNEQFF. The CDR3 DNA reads TGTGCCAGCGAGAACAATGAGCAGTTCTTC.

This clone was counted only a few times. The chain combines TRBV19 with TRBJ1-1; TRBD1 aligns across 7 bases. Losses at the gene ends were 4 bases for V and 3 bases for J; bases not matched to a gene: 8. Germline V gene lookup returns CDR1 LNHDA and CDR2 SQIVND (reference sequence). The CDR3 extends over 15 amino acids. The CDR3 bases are TGTGCCAGTAGTAGGATGGCAGGGGGAGACACTGAAGCTTTCTTT. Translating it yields CASSRMAGGDTEAFF.

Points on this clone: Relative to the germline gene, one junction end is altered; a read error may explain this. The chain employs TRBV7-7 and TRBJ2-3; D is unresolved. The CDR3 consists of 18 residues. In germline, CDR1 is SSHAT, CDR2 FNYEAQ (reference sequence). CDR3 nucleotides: TGTGCTAGCAGCTTATCGCTTCCCGAAGACGGCCGAGGAGATACGCAGTATTTT. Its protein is CASSLSLPEDGRGDTQYF. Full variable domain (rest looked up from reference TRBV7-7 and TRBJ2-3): GAGVSQSPRYKVTKRGQDVTLRCDPISSHATLYWYQQALGQGPEFLTYFNYEAQPDKSGLPSDRFSAERPEGSISTLTIQRTEQRDSAMYRCASSLSLPEDGRGDTQYFGPGTRLTVL.

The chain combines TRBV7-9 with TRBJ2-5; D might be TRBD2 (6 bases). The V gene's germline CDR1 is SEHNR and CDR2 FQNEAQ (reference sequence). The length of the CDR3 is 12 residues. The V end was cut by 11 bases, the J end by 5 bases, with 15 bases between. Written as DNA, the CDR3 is TGTGCCTGGGGGACTTTGGGGGAGACCCAGTACTTC. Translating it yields CAWGTLGETQYF.

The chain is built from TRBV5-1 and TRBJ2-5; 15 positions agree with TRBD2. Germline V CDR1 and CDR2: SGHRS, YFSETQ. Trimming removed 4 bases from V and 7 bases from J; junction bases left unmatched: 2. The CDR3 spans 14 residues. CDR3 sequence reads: CASSPGLAGGTQYF. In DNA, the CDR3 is TGCGCCAGCAGCCCGGGACTAGCGGGGGGGACCCAGTACTTC.

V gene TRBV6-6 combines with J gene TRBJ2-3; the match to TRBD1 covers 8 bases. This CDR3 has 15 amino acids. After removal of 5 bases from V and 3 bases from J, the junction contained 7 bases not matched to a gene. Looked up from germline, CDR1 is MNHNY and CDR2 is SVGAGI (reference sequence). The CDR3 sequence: CASSQRQGSTDTQYF. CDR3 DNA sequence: TGTGCCAGCAGTCAGAGACAGGGGTCAACAGATACGCAGTATTTT.

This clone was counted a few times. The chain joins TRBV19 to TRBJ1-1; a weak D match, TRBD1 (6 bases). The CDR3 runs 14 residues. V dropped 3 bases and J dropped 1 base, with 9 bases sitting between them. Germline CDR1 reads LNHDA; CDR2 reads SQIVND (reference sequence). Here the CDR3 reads CASSIHRENTEAFF. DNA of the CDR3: TGTGCCAGTAGTATTCACAGGGAGAACACTGAAGCTTTCTTT.

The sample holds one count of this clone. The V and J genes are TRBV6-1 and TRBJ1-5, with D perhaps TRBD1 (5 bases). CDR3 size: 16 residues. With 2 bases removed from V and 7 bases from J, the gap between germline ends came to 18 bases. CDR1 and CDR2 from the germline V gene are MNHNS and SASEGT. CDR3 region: CASSERVGRVGQPQHF. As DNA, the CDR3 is TGTGCCAGCAGTGAACGGGTCGGCAGGGTAGGGCAGCCCCAGCATTTT.

In DNA, the CDR3 is TGTGCCAGCGCCCCTCTAGCGGGAGGGACCTACGAGCAGTACTTC. It translates to CASAPLAGGTYEQYF. This rearrangement joins TRBV5-5 to TRBJ2-7; TRBD2 agrees at 12 bases. V was pared by 7 bases and J by 2 bases, with 7 bases of the junction left unmatched. This CDR3 contains 15 residues. Per germline, CDR1 SGHKS and CDR2 YYEKEE (reference sequence).

CDR3 in amino acids: CASSLAGPRREQYF. DNA for the CDR3: TGTGCCAGCAGTTTAGCCGGGCCCCGGAGGGAGCAGTACTTC. V is TRBV28 and J is TRBJ2-7, with a weak D call TRBD2 (5 bases). Trimming shortened V by 2 bases and J by 7 bases, and 15 bases separated the two germline ends. The CDR3 is 14 amino acids. CDR1 and CDR2 (germline): MDHEN, SYDVKM.

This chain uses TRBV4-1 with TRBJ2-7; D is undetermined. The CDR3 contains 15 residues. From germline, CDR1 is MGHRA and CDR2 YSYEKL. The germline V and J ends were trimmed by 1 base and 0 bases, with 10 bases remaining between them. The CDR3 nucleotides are TGCGCCAGCAGCCAAGGTCCCCGTTCCTCCTACGAGCAGTACTTC. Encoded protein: CASSQGPRSSYEQYF.

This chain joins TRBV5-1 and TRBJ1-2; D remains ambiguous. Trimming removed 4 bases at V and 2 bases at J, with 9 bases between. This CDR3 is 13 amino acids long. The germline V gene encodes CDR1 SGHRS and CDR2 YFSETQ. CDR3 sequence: CASSDRANYGYTF. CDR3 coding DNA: TGCGCCAGCAGCGATCGGGCGAACTATGGCTACACCTTC.

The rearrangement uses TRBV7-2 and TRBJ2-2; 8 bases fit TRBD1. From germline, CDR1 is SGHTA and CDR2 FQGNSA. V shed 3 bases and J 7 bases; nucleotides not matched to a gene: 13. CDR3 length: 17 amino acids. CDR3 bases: TGTGCCAGCAGCTTTCGTCAAAGGACAGGGTGGGTCGGGGAGCTGTTTTTT. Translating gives CASSFRQRTGWVGELFF.

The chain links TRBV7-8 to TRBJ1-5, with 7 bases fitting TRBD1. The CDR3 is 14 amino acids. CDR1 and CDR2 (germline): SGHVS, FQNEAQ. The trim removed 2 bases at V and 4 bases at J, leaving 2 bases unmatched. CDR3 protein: CASSLNRGNQPQHF. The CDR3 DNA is TGTGCCAGCAGCTTAAACAGGGGTAATCAGCCCCAGCATTTT.

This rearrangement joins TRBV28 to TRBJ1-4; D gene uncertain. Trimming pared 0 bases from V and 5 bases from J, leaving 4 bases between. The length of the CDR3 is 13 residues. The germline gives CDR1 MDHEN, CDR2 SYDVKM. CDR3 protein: CASSLWVNEKLFF. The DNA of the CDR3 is TGTGCCAGCAGTTTATGGGTGAATGAAAAACTGTTTTTT.

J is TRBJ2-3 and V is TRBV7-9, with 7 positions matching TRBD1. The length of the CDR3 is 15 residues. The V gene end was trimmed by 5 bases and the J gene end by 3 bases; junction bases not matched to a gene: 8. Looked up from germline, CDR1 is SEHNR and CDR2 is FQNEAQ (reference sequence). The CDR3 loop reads CASSPRQGETDTQYF. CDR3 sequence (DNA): TGTGCCAGCAGCCCGCGACAGGGCGAAACAGATACGCAGTATTTT. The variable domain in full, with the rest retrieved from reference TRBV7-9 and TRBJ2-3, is DTGVSQNPRHKITKRGQNVTFRCDPISEHNRLYWYRQTLGQGPEFLTYFQNEAQLEKSRLLSDRFSAERPKGSFSTLEIQRTEQGDSAMYLCASSPRQGETDTQYFGPGTRLTVL.

DNA of the CDR3: TGTGCCAGCAGTTCAATGACAGCTAGCACAGATACGCAGTATTTT. Protein product: CASSSMTASTDTQYF. The chain couples TRBV27 to TRBJ2-3; possible D gene TRBD1, 5 bases. The CDR3 contains 15 residues. Trimming took 4 bases from V and 0 from J, leaving 11 bases between them. Germline CDR1 reads MNHEY; CDR2 reads SMNVEV (reference sequence).